This T cell receptor beta chain comes out of a study of blood T cell repertoires in COVID-19 (dated by TCRdb to the early 2020s). Background for the entire study: Collaborator samples came from the United States, Italy and Spain and covered acute and convalescent phases of COVID-19. The material from the prospective study consisted of cDNA or gDNA derived from T cells, B-cell-depleted T cells, or PBMCs. Subjects who had been exposed to COVID-19, were actively infected with it, or had recovered from it provided the deeply sampled blood TCRbeta repertoires that made up the dataset. The repertoires were made available in a free public database intended to serve as a resource for research on the immune response to SARS-CoV-2. The samples were drawn from two sources: the first 160 participants of the ongoing ImmuneRACE study, and 950 to 1,500 subjects contributed by 6 global collaborators. Sample metadata almost always included a de-identified subject ID, COVID-19 status, age in years and sex. Where available, HLA class I and class II types were obtained from metadata supplied by the sample provider rather than from assay-based typing.

TCRbeta CDR3 regions were amplified from genomic DNA using the immunoSEQ Assay, a bias-controlled multiplex PCR. The source study handled its data this way. Within the assay, amplification of reference gene primers was used to estimate how many nucleated cells each sample contained. To quantify the absolute abundance of each unique TCRbeta CDR3 rearrangement, sequence reads were collapsed and filtered. For each sample, productive Simpson clonality was calculated by taking the square root of Simpson's diversity index across productive rearrangements. Held by TCRdb, this immuneACCESS table contains in-frame sequences only and omits some clones. Under half of the omission traces to an unresolved V gene where checked; the cause of the rest is unknown. D and trimming were read from the DNA, whereas the V and J calls and clone size are those reported in that table. The sample table lists roughly 88,000 clones, approximately 79% of them with a count of one. Roughly 15% of the sample is taken by the ten largest.

Whole blood was collected in K2EDTA tubes by collaborating institutions according to the institutions' own protocols. For TCRbeta analysis, collaborators shipped samples in one of three forms: frozen whole blood, isolated PBMCs, or DNA extracted from either of those sample types. Findings and caveats that apply to the study as a whole: How much clinical and demographic metadata was included differed by source and by participant, and the metadata was provided uncurated.

Remarks on this clone: The antigen it recognizes is unknown. Base-call qualities are not available, and no considerably larger clone is one nucleotide away.

The V end loses 4 bases and the J end loses 6 bases, and a stretch of 19 bases separates them. According to the germline V gene, CDR1 reads LGHNA and CDR2 reads YSLEER. From its cysteine to its phenylalanine, the CDR3 spans 16 amino acids. The CDR3 DNA has 48 bases and is translated from base 1. Sequencing input: peripheral blood. The clonotype originates from a woman of 80 years or more with active or convalescent COVID-19. The chain links TRBV4-3 with TRBJ1-5, and the D gene may be TRBD1, 6 bases matching. The DNA is TGCGCCAGCAGCCCCGACCTTTACAGGGAGGGTCAGCCCCAGCATTTT. This is translated as CASSPDLYREGQPQHF.